The 21 T cell receptor beta chains in this list originate from one sample, sequenced in a study of blood T cell repertoires in COVID-19. Repertoires were generated with immunoSEQ multiplex PCR, while TCRdb's copy carries only in-frame clones and drops some. This table has approximately 6,000 clones, 86% appearing once. Sample: peripheral blood. These TCRs come from a human donor in a cohort sampled during active COVID-19.

V and J are TRBV7-8 and TRBJ2-5, with D perhaps matching TRBD2 (5 bases). CDR1 and CDR2 from the germline V gene are SGHVS and FQNEAQ. Trimming stripped 1 base from V and 7 bases from J, with 10 bases between. There are 13 residues in the CDR3. The CDR3 reads CASSLEEAATQYF. Here the CDR3 DNA reads TGTGCCAGCAGCTTAGAGGAGGCGGCGACCCAGTACTTC.

The rearrangement joins TRBV6-5 to TRBJ2-1; 7 bases are shared with TRBD1. Per the germline V gene, CDR1 is MNHEY and CDR2 is SVGAGI. CDR3 length: 15 amino acids. With 7 bases clipped from V and 4 bases from J, the junction kept 10 bases outside the gene matches. The CDR3 region is CASTTQGTQYNEQFF. DNA for the CDR3: TGTGCCAGCACCACACAGGGGACGCAATACAATGAGCAGTTCTTC.

This sequence joins TRBV7-3 and TRBJ2-7; possible D gene TRBD2, 5 bases. V gave up 0 bases and J gave up 3 bases, with 6 bases separating them. Germline V gene data show CDR1 as SGHTA and CDR2 as FQGTGA. This CDR3 is 13 amino acids long. The CDR3 region has the DNA TGTGCCAGCAGCTTAACCGGGAACTACGAGCAGTACTTC. It specifies CASSLTGNYEQYF.

The V and J genes are TRBV3-1 (or the pseudogene TRBV3-2) and TRBJ2-7; 7 bases agree with TRBD1. Germline V gene data show CDR1 as LGHDT and CDR2 as YNNKEL (reference sequence). V shed 6 bases and J 3 bases; nucleotides not matched to a gene: 5. This CDR3 has 13 residues. The DNA for the CDR3 is TGTGCCAGCAGTCCTCCAGGGGGCTACGAGCAGTACTTC. It encodes CASSPPGGYEQYF.

This sequence joins TRBV5-4 and TRBJ2-2; 8 nucleotides agree with TRBD2. Trimming cost V 0 bases and J 3 bases; bases outside gene matches: 7. The CDR3 has 17 amino acids. In germline, CDR1 is SGHNT, CDR2 YYREEE (reference sequence). The CDR3 DNA follows: TGTGCCAGCAGCTTGGCTCGCGGGGGGCTGGACACCGGGGAGCTGTTTTTT. Translated: CASSLARGGLDTGELFF.

V and J are TRBV5-1 and TRBJ2-5, with 14 bases fitting TRBD2. Germline V gene lookup returns CDR1 SGHRS and CDR2 YFSETQ. Losses at the gene ends were 4 bases for V and 4 bases for J; bases not matched to a gene: 3. The CDR3 contains 15 residues. This chain's CDR3 is CASSPGTSGGETQYF. DNA of the CDR3: TGCGCCAGCAGCCCGGGGACTAGCGGGGGAGAGACCCAGTACTTC.

V and J are TRBV27 and TRBJ2-7; TRBD2 agrees at 7 bases. Unmatched junction bases numbered 6, after V lost 5 bases and J lost 2 bases. Germline CDR1 reads MNHEY; CDR2 reads SMNVEV (reference sequence). This CDR3 contains 14 residues. CDR3 residues: CASSIGRATYEQYF. DNA for the CDR3: TGTGCCAGCAGTATTGGGAGGGCCACCTACGAGCAGTACTTC.

This sequence joins TRBV6-5 and TRBJ1-2; D is possibly TRBD1 (5 bases). Germline loops: CDR1 MNHEY, CDR2 SVGAGI. This CDR3 comprises 14 residues. V was pared by 4 bases and J by 2 bases, with 11 bases between. CDR3 sequence (DNA): TGTGCCAGCAGTTTTTTTCAGGGAAACTATGGCTACACCTTC. This translates into CASSFFQGNYGYTF.

This chain connects TRBV5-1 to TRBJ2-4, with D tentatively TRBD2 (5 bases). The germline gives CDR1 SGHRS, CDR2 YFSETQ. The CDR3 runs 13 residues. Trimming shortened V by 5 bases and J by 2 bases, and 8 bases separated the two germline ends. CDR3 DNA: TGCGCCAGCAGTCGGGATCCCAAAAACATTCAGTACTTC. The encoded protein is CASSRDPKNIQYF.

The rearrangement links TRBV13 to TRBJ1-1, with D unclear. Germline CDR1 and CDR2: PRHDT and FYEKMQ (reference sequence). V was trimmed by 5 bases and J by 6 bases, leaving 7 bases between them. The CDR3 consists of 11 residues. The CDR3 coding sequence is TGTGCCAGCAGCCAAGAGGCTGAAGCTTTCTTT. It yields the protein CASSQEAEAFF.

The V and J genes are TRBV18 and TRBJ1-5; D gene unclear. The V end was cut by 0 bases, the J end by 6 bases, with 15 bases between. The CDR3 is made up of 16 amino acids. Germline CDR1 and CDR2: KGHSH and LQKENI. CDR3: CASSPPVGEPGQPQHF. For the CDR3, the DNA is TGTGCCAGCTCACCACCAGTGGGAGAGCCGGGTCAGCCCCAGCATTTT.

This chain's CDR3 is CASSVGGGAAGELFF. CDR3 nucleotides: TGTGCCAGCAGCGTAGGCGGGGGGGCCGCCGGGGAGCTGTTTTTT. The V and J genes are TRBV9 and TRBJ2-2; 9 positions match TRBD2. Germline trimming cut 0 bases from V and 6 bases from J; bases unmatched to any gene: 3. CDR3 length: 15 amino acids. CDR1 is SGDLS and CDR2 is YYNGEE in the germline V gene.

The rearrangement links TRBV6-2 or TRBV6-3 to TRBJ2-7; 9 bases are shared with TRBD2. The CDR3 sequence is 14 residues long. Trimming at V came to 5 bases and at J to 3 bases, leaving 5 bases not matched to a gene. CDR1 MNHEY and CDR2 SVGEGT come from the germline V gene. The CDR3 reads CASSVLAGNYEQYF. As DNA, the CDR3 is TGTGCCAGCAGTGTCCTAGCGGGGAACTACGAGCAGTACTTC.

The V gene is TRBV3-1 (or the pseudogene TRBV3-2), the J gene TRBJ2-5; D remains ambiguous. The length of the CDR3 is 15 residues. V dropped 0 bases and J dropped 3 bases, with 11 bases sitting between them. CDR1 is LGHDT, CDR2 YNNKEL, per germline (reference sequence). The CDR3, as DNA: TGTGCCAGCAGCCAAGATGTAGCTACTGAAGAGACCCAGTACTTC. This codes for CASSQDVATEETQYF.

This clone was counted a single time. The V call is TRBV21-1, the J call TRBJ2-5; the table's D call TRBD2 went unverified against the DNA. TRBV21-1 is shown as a pseudogene. CDR3 size: 16 residues. CDR3 residues: CASSKAGLAAGETQYF. CDR3 sequence (DNA): TGTGCCAGCAGCAAAGCGGGACTAGCGGCGGGGGAGACCCAGTACTTC.

This clone was recorded only once. The chain joins TRBV24-1 to TRBJ2-3, with D perhaps TRBD2 (5 bases). Germline V gene data show CDR1 as KGHDR and CDR2 as SFDVKD. The CDR3 loop spans 14 amino acids. With 5 bases removed from V and 2 bases from J, the gap between germline ends came to 10 bases. This CDR3 is CATSVTGDTDTQYF. DNA for the CDR3: TGTGCCACCAGTGTCACCGGGGACACAGATACGCAGTATTTT.

The rearrangement links TRBV7-9 to TRBJ1-2; 9 positions match TRBD1. The junction had 12 bases not matched to a gene; V was cut back by 6 bases and J by 4 bases. This CDR3 comprises 16 residues. Germline V gene lookup returns CDR1 SEHNR and CDR2 FQNEAQ (reference sequence). CDR3 DNA sequence: TGTGCCAGCAGTTACCTCGGGACAGGGACCTTCTATGGCTACACCTTC. It yields the protein CASSYLGTGTFYGYTF.

The chain is built from TRBV5-4 and TRBJ2-5, with a weak D call TRBD2 (6 bases). CDR1 is SGHNT, CDR2 YYREEE, per germline (reference sequence). This CDR3 spans 15 amino acids. V gave up 4 bases and J gave up 3 bases, with 16 bases separating them. CDR3 sequence (DNA): TGTGCCAGCAGCAGCATAGCGGAGATCGAAGAGACCCAGTACTTC. It specifies CASSSIAEIEETQYF.

V usage is TRBV5-4 and J usage is TRBJ2-5; D perhaps matches TRBD2 (5 bases). Germline CDR1 SGHNT, CDR2 YYREEE (reference sequence). The CDR3 consists of 15 residues. Deletions cut 1 base from V and 4 bases from J, with 14 bases between. The CDR3 spells CASSLPLRAGETQYF. The CDR3 region has the DNA TGTGCCAGCAGCTTGCCCCTCCGGGCGGGAGAGACCCAGTACTTC.

The V gene is TRBV19, the J gene TRBJ1-1; D uncertain. The CDR3 runs to 13 residues. In germline, CDR1 is LNHDA, CDR2 SQIVND (reference sequence). V lost 3 bases and J 1 base, leaving 6 bases between the germline ends. The CDR3 coding sequence is TGTGCCAGTAGTATTGAGGGGAACACTGAAGCTTTCTTT. Residues: CASSIEGNTEAFF.

CDR3 nucleotide sequence: TGCAGCGTTGTAAGGGGCTTGAACACTGAAGCTTTCTTT. This translates into CSVVRGLNTEAFF. V usage is TRBV29-1 and J usage is TRBJ1-1; tentative D call: TRBD1 (5 bases). Between the trimmed V and J ends, which lost 4 bases and 0 bases, there was a span of 9 bases. Germline-derived CDR1 and CDR2 are SQVTM and ANQGSEA. The CDR3 spans 13 residues.